Listed below are T cell receptor beta chains from one sample, sequenced in a study of shared clonotypes between healthy human individuals. Some clones are missing from TCRdb's copy, which holds only in-frame ones; the method was immunoSEQ multiplex PCR. Of under 850,000 clones in the sample, approximately 92% are singletons; the top ten hold less than 25%. Source material: naive CD8+ T cells sorted from blood. These receptor sequences come from a man aged 25 to 40 in good health. CDR3s include the opening cysteine and the closing phenylalanine or tryptophan. D genes are given only for firm matches. Some rows have no size entry. The others give once, few or many, or a class for an expanded clone.

size: .
V: TRBV6-1
D: TRBD2
J: TRBJ2-2
DNA: TGTGCCAGCAGCTTAGCGGGAGGGTACACCGGGGAGCTGTTTTTT
CDR3: CASSLAGGYTGELFF

size: once
V: TRBV5-1
D: TRBD2
J: TRBJ2-1
DNA: TGCGCCAGCAGCTTGTTCCCCCGGCGCGGGAGCATCGATGAGCAGTTCTTC
CDR3: CASSLFPRRGSIDEQFF

size: .
V: TRBV29-1
D: .
J: TRBJ2-6
DNA: TGCAGCGCTGTGGGAAGGCCCGCGGGCCCTGGGGCCAACGTCCTGACTTTC
CDR3: CSAVGRPAGPGANVLTF

size: .
V: TRBV6-1
D: .
J: TRBJ1-4
DNA: TGTGCCTGCGCCGGGGACTCTGATGAAAAACTGTTTTTT
CDR3: CACAGDSDEKLFF

size: .
V: TRBV29-1
D: .
J: TRBJ2-5
DNA: TGCAGCCTCCAGGAAAGCCAAGAGACCCAGTACTTC
CDR3: CSLQESQETQYF

size: .
V: TRBV7-9
D: TRBD1
J: TRBJ2-5
DNA: TGTGCCAGCACTCCTCTCCCGGGACAGGGGCAAGAGACCCAGTACTTC
CDR3: CASTPLPGQGQETQYF

size: .
V: TRBV5-1
D: .
J: TRBJ2-7
DNA: TGCGCCAGCAGCTTACAGGGCGAGCAGTACTTC
CDR3: CASSLQGEQYF

size: .
V: TRBV6-1
D: .
J: TRBJ2-5
DNA: TGTGCCAGCAGGAGACAGGACCAAGAGACCCAGTACTTC
CDR3: CASRRQDQETQYF

size: once
V: TRBV27
D: TRBD2
J: TRBJ2-7
DNA: TGTGCCAGCAACCCTCTAGGGACTAGCGGACACTACGAGCAGTACTTC
CDR3: CASNPLGTSGHYEQYF

size: .
V: TRBV7-2
D: .
J: TRBJ2-7
DNA: TGTGCCAGCAGCCCATTCTTCACCTACGAGCAGTACTTC
CDR3: CASSPFFTYEQYF

size: .
V: TRBV7-9
D: .
J: TRBJ2-4
DNA: TGTGCCAGCAGCTCACCGGGAAAGGACTCAATAGCCAAAAACATTCAGTACTTC
CDR3: CASSSPGKDSIAKNIQYF

size: .
V: TRBV10-2
D: .
J: TRBJ2-7
DNA: TGCGCCAGCAGTGAGGGACACCCGAGCTCCTACGAGCAGTACTTC
CDR3: CASSEGHPSSYEQYF

size: .
V: TRBV5-1
D: TRBD2
J: TRBJ2-1
DNA: TGCGCCAGCAGCTTGGCGTTAGCGGGAGGCGATGAGCAGTTCTTC
CDR3: CASSLALAGGDEQFF

size: .
V: TRBV7-9
D: TRBD1
J: TRBJ1-5
DNA: TGTGCCAGCAGCGGGCGGGACAGTCATAGCAATCAGCCCCAGCATTTT
CDR3: CASSGRDSHSNQPQHF

size: .
V: TRBV5-4
D: .
J: TRBJ2-3
DNA: TGTGCCAGCAGCTTGGCCCCTTTTGGCAGCACAGATACGCAGTATTTT
CDR3: CASSLAPFGSTDTQYF

size: .
V: TRBV2
D: TRBD2
J: TRBJ2-1
DNA: TGTGCCAGACTGGGACTAGCGGGAGCGCCTCACAATGAGCAGTTCTTC
CDR3: CARLGLAGAPHNEQFF

size: .
V: TRBV7-8
D: .
J: TRBJ1-1
DNA: TGTGCCAGCAGCCTATGGTTTAACACTGAAGCTTTCTTT
CDR3: CASSLWFNTEAFF

size: .
V: TRBV15
D: TRBD1
J: TRBJ1-2
DNA: TGTGCCACCAGCAGGGGACAGGGCGGCCCACTTGGCTACACCTTC
CDR3: CATSRGQGGPLGYTF

size: .
V: TRBV2
D: .
J: TRBJ2-7
DNA: TGTGCCAGCGCAGGTTCGAGCTCCTACGAGCAGTACTTC
CDR3: CASAGSSSYEQYF

size: .
V: TRBV15
D: .
J: TRBJ1-5
DNA: TGTGCCACCAGCGCTGCACAGGGTAGCAATCAGCCCCAGCATTTT
CDR3: CATSAAQGSNQPQHF

size: .
V: TRBV10-2
D: .
J: TRBJ2-2
DNA: TGCGCCAGCACCCCGACCGGGATAACCGGGGAGCTGTTTTTT
CDR3: CASTPTGITGELFF

size: .
V: TRBV4-1
D: .
J: TRBJ2-3
DNA: TGCGCCAGCAGCCAAAGGGACCGGCCGCTCACAGATACGCAGTATTTT
CDR3: CASSQRDRPLTDTQYF

size: .
V: TRBV27
D: TRBD2
J: TRBJ2-3
DNA: TGTGCCAGCAGTCAAGGGACTAGGGCAACGTATTTT
CDR3: CASSQGTRATYF

size: .
V: TRBV5-1
D: .
J: TRBJ2-1
DNA: TGCGCCAGCAGCTTGAGAGACAACTCCTACAATGAGCAGTTCTTC
CDR3: CASSLRDNSYNEQFF

size: .
V: TRBV19
D: .
J: TRBJ2-1
DNA: TGTGCCAGTAGTATAGGTGCTCGCAATGAGCAGTTCTTC
CDR3: CASSIGARNEQFF

size: .
V: TRBV5-4
D: .
J: TRBJ2-7
DNA: TGTGCCAGCAGTTATGGGGGGTTCGAGCAGTACTTC
CDR3: CASSYGGFEQYF

size: .
V: TRBV7-2
D: TRBD2
J: TRBJ2-1
DNA: TGTGCCAGCAGCTTAGTAAACGGCGGGAGCTATGAGCAGTTCTTC
CDR3: CASSLVNGGSYEQFF

size: .
V: TRBV2
D: .
J: TRBJ2-2
DNA: TGTGCCAGCAACCAACAAGCGACCTTAACCGGGGAGCTGTTTTTT
CDR3: CASNQQATLTGELFF

size: .
V: TRBV18
D: .
J: TRBJ2-5
DNA: TGTGCCAGCTCACCAGACGGGAAGGAGACCCAGTACTTC
CDR3: CASSPDGKETQYF

size: .
V: TRBV7-9
D: .
J: TRBJ2-5
DNA: TGTGCCAGCAGCTTCCCTTTAGGAGAGACCCAGTACTTC
CDR3: CASSFPLGETQYF

size: once
V: TRBV11-2
D: .
J: TRBJ2-4
DNA: TGTGCCAGCAGCTTCCCGGGACCCGTAAACATTCAGTACTTC
CDR3: CASSFPGPVNIQYF

size: .
V: TRBV6-1
D: TRBD2
J: TRBJ2-1
DNA: TGTGCCAGCAGTGTTATTCGGACTAGCGGAGACAATGAGCAGTTCTTC
CDR3: CASSVIRTSGDNEQFF

size: .
V: TRBV7-9
D: .
J: TRBJ2-5
DNA: TGTGCCAGCAGTGGACAGCTCCAAGAGACCCAGTACTTC
CDR3: CASSGQLQETQYF

size: once
V: TRBV5-4
D: .
J: TRBJ2-7
DNA: TGTGCCAGCAGCGCGTCTCCGGGAGAAAGCAGCTACGAGCAGTACTTC
CDR3: CASSASPGESSYEQYF

size: .
V: TRBV7-6
D: .
J: TRBJ2-1
DNA: TGTGCCAGCAGTTTAGAGGTTCAGGGAGGCAATGAGCAGTTCTTC
CDR3: CASSLEVQGGNEQFF

size: .
V: TRBV2
D: .
J: TRBJ2-7
DNA: TGTGCCAGCAGTGAAGCGCTAGGCGCAGGGGCCTCCTACGAGCAGTACTTC
CDR3: CASSEALGAGASYEQYF

size: .
V: TRBV5-1
D: .
J: TRBJ2-1
DNA: TGCGCCAGCAGCCTCCGGACTGTGGGTGAGCAGTTCTTC
CDR3: CASSLRTVGEQFF

size: .
V: TRBV10-3
D: TRBD1
J: TRBJ2-1
DNA: TGTGCCATCAGTGAGTCGATTCAGGGGGCTACCAATGAGCAGTTCTTC
CDR3: CAISESIQGATNEQFF